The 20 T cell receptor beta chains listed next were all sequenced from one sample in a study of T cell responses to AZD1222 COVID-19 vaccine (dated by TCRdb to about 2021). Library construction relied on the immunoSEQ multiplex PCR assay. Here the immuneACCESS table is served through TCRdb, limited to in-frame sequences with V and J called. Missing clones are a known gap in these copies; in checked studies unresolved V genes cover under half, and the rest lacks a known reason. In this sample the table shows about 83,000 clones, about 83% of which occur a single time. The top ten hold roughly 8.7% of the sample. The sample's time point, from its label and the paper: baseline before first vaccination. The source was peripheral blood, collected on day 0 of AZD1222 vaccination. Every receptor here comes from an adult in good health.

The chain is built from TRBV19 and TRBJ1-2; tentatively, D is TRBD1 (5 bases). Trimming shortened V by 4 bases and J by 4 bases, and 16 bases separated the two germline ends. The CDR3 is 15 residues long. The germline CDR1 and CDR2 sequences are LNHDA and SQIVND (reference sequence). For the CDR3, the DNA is TGTGCCAGTAGTACCATCTCCGGGGCCTTCTATGGCTACACCTTC. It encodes CASSTISGAFYGYTF.

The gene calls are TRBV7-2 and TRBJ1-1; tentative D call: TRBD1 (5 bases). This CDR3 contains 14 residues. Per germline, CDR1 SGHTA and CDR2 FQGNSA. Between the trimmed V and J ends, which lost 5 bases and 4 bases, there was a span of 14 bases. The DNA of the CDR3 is TGTGCCAGCAGCGGCTGGGGGAGGATCACTGAAGCTTTCTTT. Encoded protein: CASSGWGRITEAFF.

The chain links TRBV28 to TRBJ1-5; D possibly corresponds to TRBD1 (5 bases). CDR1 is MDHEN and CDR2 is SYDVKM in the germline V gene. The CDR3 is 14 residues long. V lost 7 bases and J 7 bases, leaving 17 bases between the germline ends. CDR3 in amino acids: CASTAAPRGQPQHF. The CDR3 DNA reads TGTGCCAGCACCGCCGCCCCACGGGGGCAGCCCCAGCATTTT.

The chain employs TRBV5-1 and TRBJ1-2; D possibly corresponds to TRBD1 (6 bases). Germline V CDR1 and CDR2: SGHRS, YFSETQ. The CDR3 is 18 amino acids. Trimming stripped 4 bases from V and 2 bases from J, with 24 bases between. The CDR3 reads CASSLVVRAGGGNYGYTF. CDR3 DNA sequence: TGCGCCAGCAGCCTGGTAGTTAGGGCAGGCGGGGGCAACTATGGCTACACCTTC.

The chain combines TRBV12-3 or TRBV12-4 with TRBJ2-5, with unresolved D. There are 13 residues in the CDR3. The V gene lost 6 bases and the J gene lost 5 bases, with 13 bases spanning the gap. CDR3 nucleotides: TGTGCCAGCAGGAATGACCCCCGGGAGACCCAGTACTTC. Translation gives CASRNDPRETQYF.

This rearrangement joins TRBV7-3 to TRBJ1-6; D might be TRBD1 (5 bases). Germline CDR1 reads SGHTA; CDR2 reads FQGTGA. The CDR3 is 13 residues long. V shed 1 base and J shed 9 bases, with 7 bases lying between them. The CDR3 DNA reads TGTGCCAGCAGCTTAAGGAGGGGTTCACCCCTCCACTTT. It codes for CASSLRRGSPLHF.

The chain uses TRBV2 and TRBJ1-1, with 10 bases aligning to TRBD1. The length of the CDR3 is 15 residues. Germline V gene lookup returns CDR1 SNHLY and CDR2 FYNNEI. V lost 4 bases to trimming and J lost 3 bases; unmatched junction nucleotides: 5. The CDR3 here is CASSGQGAGDTEAFF. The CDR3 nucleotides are TGTGCCAGCAGTGGACAGGGGGCAGGGGACACTGAAGCTTTCTTT.

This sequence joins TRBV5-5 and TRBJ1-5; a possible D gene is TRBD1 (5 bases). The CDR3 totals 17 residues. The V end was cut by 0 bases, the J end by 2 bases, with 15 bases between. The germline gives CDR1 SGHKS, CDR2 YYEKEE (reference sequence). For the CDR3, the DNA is TGTGCCAGCAGCTTGGAGGCTTGGACACATCGCAATCAGCCCCAGCATTTT. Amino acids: CASSLEAWTHRNQPQHF.

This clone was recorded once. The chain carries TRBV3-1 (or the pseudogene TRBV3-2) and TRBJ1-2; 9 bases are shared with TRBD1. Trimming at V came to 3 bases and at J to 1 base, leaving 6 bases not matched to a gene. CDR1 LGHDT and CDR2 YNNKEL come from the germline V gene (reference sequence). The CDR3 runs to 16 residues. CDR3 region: CASSHLDRGGNYGYTF. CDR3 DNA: TGTGCCAGCAGCCACCTAGACAGGGGGGGTAACTATGGCTACACCTTC.

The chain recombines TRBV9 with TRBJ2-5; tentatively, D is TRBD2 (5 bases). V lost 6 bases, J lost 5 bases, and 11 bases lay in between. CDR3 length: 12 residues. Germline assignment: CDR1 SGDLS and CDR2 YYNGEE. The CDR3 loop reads CASNSPGETQYF. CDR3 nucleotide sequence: TGTGCCAGCAACTCCCCGGGGGAGACCCAGTACTTC.

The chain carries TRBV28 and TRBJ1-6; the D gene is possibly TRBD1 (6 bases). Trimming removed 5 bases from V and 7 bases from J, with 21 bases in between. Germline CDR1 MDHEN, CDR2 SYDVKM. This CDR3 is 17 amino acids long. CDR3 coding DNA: TGTGCCAGCAGTCTGATACTACAGGGTTATGCGAATTCACCCCTCCACTTT. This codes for CASSLILQGYANSPLHF.

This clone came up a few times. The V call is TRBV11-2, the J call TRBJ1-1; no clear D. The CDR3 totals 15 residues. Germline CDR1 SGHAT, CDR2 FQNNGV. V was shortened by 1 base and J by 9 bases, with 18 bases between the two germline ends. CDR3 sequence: CASSLGRPSALQAFF. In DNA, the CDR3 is TGTGCCAGCAGCTTAGGCAGGCCGTCGGCCCTTCAAGCTTTCTTT.

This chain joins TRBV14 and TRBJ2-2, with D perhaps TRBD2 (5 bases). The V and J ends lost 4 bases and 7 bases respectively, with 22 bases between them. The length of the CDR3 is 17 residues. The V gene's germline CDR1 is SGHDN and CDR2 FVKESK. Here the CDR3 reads CASSLLVASFRSGELFF. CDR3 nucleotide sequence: TGTGCCAGCAGCCTACTAGTGGCTTCTTTTAGGAGCGGGGAGCTGTTTTTT.

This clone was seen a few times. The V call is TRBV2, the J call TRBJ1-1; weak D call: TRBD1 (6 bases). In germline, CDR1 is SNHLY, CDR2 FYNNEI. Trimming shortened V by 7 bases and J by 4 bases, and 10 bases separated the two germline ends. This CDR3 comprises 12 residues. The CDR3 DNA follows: TGTGCCAGCACGGGGGCTGGCACTGAAGCTTTCTTT. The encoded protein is CASTGAGTEAFF. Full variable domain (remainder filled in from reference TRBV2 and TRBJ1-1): EPEVTQTPSHQVTQMGQEVILRCVPISNHLYFYWYRQILGQKVEFLVSFYNNEISEKSEIFDDQFSVERPDGSNFTLKIRSTKLEDSAMYFCASTGAGTEAFFGQGTRLTVV.

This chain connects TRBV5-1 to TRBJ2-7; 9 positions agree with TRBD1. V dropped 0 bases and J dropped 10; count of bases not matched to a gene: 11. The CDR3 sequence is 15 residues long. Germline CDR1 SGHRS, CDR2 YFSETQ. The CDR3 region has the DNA TGCGCCAGCAGCTTGGGGGACAGGGCCCGTGGGTTCCAGTACTTC. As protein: CASSLGDRARGFQYF.

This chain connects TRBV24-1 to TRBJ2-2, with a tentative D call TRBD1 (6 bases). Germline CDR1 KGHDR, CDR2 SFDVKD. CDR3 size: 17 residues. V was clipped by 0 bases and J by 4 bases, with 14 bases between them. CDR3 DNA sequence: TGTGCCACCAGTGATTTGCCCCAGGGGCTCCTCACCGGGGAGCTGTTTTTT. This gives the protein CATSDLPQGLLTGELFF.

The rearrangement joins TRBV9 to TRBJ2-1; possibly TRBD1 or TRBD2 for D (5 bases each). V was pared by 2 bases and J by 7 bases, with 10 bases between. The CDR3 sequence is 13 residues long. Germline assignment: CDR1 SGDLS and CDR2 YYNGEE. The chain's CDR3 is CASSVLGENEQFF. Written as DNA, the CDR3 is TGTGCCAGCAGCGTTCTAGGGGAGAATGAGCAGTTCTTC. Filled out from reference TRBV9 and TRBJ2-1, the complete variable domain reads DSGVTQTPKHLITATGQRVTLRCSPRSGDLSVYWYQQSLDQGLQFLIQYYNGEERAKGNILERFSAQQFPDLHSELNLSSLELGDSALYFCASSVLGENEQFFGPGTRLTVL.

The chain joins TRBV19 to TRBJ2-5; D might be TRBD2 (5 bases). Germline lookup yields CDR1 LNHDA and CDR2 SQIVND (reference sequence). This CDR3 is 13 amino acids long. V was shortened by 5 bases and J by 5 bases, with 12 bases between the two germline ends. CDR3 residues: CASSEGVGETQYF. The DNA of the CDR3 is TGTGCCAGTAGTGAGGGCGTCGGGGAGACCCAGTACTTC.

This CDR3 reads CASSPMGQGVNEQFF. CDR3 DNA sequence: TGCGCCAGCAGCCCAATGGGACAGGGCGTCAATGAGCAGTTCTTC. The chain carries TRBV5-1 and TRBJ2-1; 9 bases agree with TRBD1. Germline V CDR1 and CDR2: SGHRS, YFSETQ. The CDR3 sequence is 15 residues long. The V segment lost 4 bases and the J segment 6 bases; nucleotides outside the gene matches: 8.

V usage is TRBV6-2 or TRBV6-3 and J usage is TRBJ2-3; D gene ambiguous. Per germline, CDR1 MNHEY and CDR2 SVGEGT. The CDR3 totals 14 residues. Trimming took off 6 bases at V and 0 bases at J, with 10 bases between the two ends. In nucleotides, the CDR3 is TGTGCCAGCAGCCGCCCGTACAGCACAGATACGCAGTATTTT. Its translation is CASSRPYSTDTQYF.